The rows below give T cell receptor beta chains drawn from one sample of a study of response to subunit inactivated influenza vaccine. One entry per CDR3 protein results from TCRdb running MiXCR on the RT-PCR reads. The repertoire has more than 550,000 distinct CDR3 sequences, over 9.5% of them found once; the top ten carry roughly 10%. The source was PBMCs from blood, collected on the day of vaccination. These receptors came from a man aged 50-59 years who received an inactivated influenza vaccine. Both conserved end residues are part of each CDR3. A D gene is named only where the DNA matches it firmly. Size values are once, few and many counts, or a class for expanded clones, and some rows have none.

TRBJ2-1 . 16 TRBV7-6 TRBD2 CASSSFTGLANNEQFF TGTGCCAGCAGCTCCTTCACGGGACTAGCGAACAATGAGCAGTTCTTC
TRBJ2-1 few 16 TRBV28 . CASSFGYQGSYNEQFF TGTGCCAGCAGTTTTGGCTACCAGGGCTCCTACAATGAGCAGTTCTTC
TRBJ1-2 . 14 TRBV12-3/TRBV12-4 TRBD1 CASRISGGKEGYTF TGTGCCAGCAGAATCTCAGGGGGGAAGGAGGGCTACACCTTC
TRBJ2-4 . 13 TRBV2 TRBD1 CASSQGGQHIQYF TGTGCCAGCAGTCAAGGGGGACAGCACATTCAGTACTTC
TRBJ2-5 once 18 TRBV3-1 . CACSQPVPGTHGQETQYF TGTGCCTGCAGCCAGCCGGTCCCTGGGACACACGGCCAAGAGACCCAGTACTTC
TRBJ2-5 . 14 TRBV3-1 TRBD2 CASSQAGGKETQYF TGTGCCAGCAGCCAAGCGGGGGGAAAGGAGACCCAGTACTTC
TRBJ2-7 . 16 TRBV4-3 TRBD1 CASSQEPGQGGYEQYF TGCGCCAGCAGCCAAGAACCGGGACAGGGTGGTTACGAGCAGTACTTC
TRBJ2-7 few 15 TRBV4-1 . CASSQSQGLGYEQYF TGCGCCAGCAGCCAGTCACAGGGTCTCGGCTACGAGCAGTACTTC
TRBJ1-2 many 14 TRBV29-1 . CSVEDKGLPYGYTF TGCAGCGTTGAAGATAAGGGGCTGCCCTATGGCTACACCTTC
TRBJ1-4 many 13 TRBV12-3/TRBV12-4 . CASSSGPSEKLFF TGTGCCAGCAGTTCCGGGCCGAGCGAAAAACTGTTTTTT
TRBJ2-1 many 16 TRBV5-1 TRBD2 CASSLGGSGSYNEQFF TGCGCCAGCAGCTTGGGCGGGAGCGGTTCCTACAATGAGCAGTTCTTC
TRBJ1-1 . 18 TRBV11-1 TRBD1 CASSFLGQGRWKNTEAFF TGTGCCAGCAGCTTTCTAGGACAGGGAAGATGGAAGAACACTGAAGCTTTCTTT
TRBJ2-1 few 17 TRBV6-2/TRBV6-3 . CASSYMWGVSSYNEQFF TGTGCCAGCAGTTACATGTGGGGCGTGAGCTCCTACAATGAGCAGTTCTTC
TRBJ2-3 . 14 TRBV7-9 . CASSFAFGTDTQYF TGTGCCAGCAGTTTTGCTTTCGGCACAGATACGCAGTATTTT
TRBJ2-1 few 16 TRBV12-3/TRBV12-4 TRBD2 CASSSPGGGVYNEQFF TGTGCCAGCAGTTCCCCCGGGGGGGGGGTTTACAATGAGCAGTTCTTC
TRBJ2-1 few 16 TRBV5-1 . CASSLRTDPLGYEQFF TGCGCCAGCAGCCTCCGGACGGACCCCCTTGGATATGAGCAGTTCTTC
TRBJ1-1 . 15 TRBV12-3/TRBV12-4 . CASSFEGDLNSEAFF TGTGCCAGCAGCTTTGAAGGAGACCTGAACAGTGAAGCTTTCTTT
TRBJ2-3 many 16 TRBV6-2/TRBV6-3 TRBD2 CASRLIAGGSTDTQYF TGTGCCAGCAGGCTTATAGCGGGAGGAAGCACAGATACGCAGTATTTT
TRBJ1-5 few 15 TRBV6-2/TRBV6-3 . CASSYRSYSNQPQHF TGTGCCAGCAGTTACCGATCATATAGCAATCAGCCCCAGCATTTT
TRBJ2-1 few 15 TRBV15 . CATSRRGGSYNEQFF TGTGCCACCAGCAGAAGGGGGGGTTCATACAATGAGCAGTTCTTC
TRBJ2-7 . 14 TRBV12-3/TRBV12-4 TRBD1 CASSLGQAVYEQYF TGTGCCAGCAGTTTGGGACAGGCAGTGTACGAGCAGTACTTC
TRBJ2-2 few 17 TRBV7-8 . CASSPRLGSRNTGELFF TGTGCCAGCAGCCCGCGACTGGGTAGCAGGAACACCGGGGAGCTGTTTTTT
TRBJ2-7 . 15 TRBV4-1 TRBD1 CASSQVGTGFNEQYF TGCGCCAGCAGCCAAGTTGGGACAGGGTTTAACGAGCAGTACTTC
TRBJ2-4 many 15 TRBV20-1 TRBD1 CSASWQGAAKNIQYF TGCAGTGCTAGTTGGCAGGGGGCAGCCAAAAACATTCAGTACTTC
TRBJ2-7 . 12 TRBV6-5 . CASSPDDNEQYF TGTGCCAGCAGTCCGGACGATAACGAGCAGTACTTC
TRBJ2-7 . 13 TRBV4-1 . CASSQEAVYEQYF TGCGCCAGCAGCCAAGAAGCAGTATACGAGCAGTACTTC
TRBJ2-1 . 15 TRBV12-3/TRBV12-4 . CASSPPGGFYNEQFF TGTGCCAGCAGCCCCCCTGGGGGTTTCTACAATGAGCAGTTCTTC
TRBJ2-3 few 19 TRBV7-8 TRBD2 CASSLTQAGGSWSTDTQYF TGTGCCAGCAGCTTAACGCAAGCGGGAGGGTCTTGGAGCACAGATACGCAGTATTTT
TRBJ2-1 many 12 TRBV20-1 . CSAERGNNEQFF TGCAGTGCTGAGAGGGGAAACAATGAGCAGTTCTTC
TRBJ2-5 . 13 TRBV20-1 . CSASVGVGETQYF TGCAGTGCTAGCGTGGGGGTTGGGGAGACCCAGTACTTC
TRBJ2-1 . 16 TRBV15 . CATSTVPGRTYNEQFF TGTGCCACCAGTACGGTTCCCGGGAGAACCTACAATGAGCAGTTCTTC
TRBJ1-6 . 15 TRBV5-1 TRBD1 CASSDGQGARSPLHF TGCGCCAGCAGCGATGGACAGGGGGCCAGGTCACCCCTCCACTTT
TRBJ2-7 . 13 TRBV5-1 . CASSRANNYEQYF TGCGCCAGCAGCCGGGCCAATAATTACGAGCAGTACTTC
TRBJ2-1 . 16 TRBV5-1 TRBD1 CASSIPVGTGLNEQFF TGCGCCAGCAGCATCCCGGTGGGGACAGGGCTCAATGAGCAGTTCTTC
TRBJ2-1 few 12 TRBV20-1 . CSASRGDNEQFF TGCAGTGCTTCTCGGGGAGACAATGAGCAGTTCTTC
TRBJ2-1 . 16 TRBV6-1 . CASRPGERSTYNEQFF TGTGCCAGCCGCCCCGGGGAGCGGAGCACCTACAATGAGCAGTTCTTC
TRBJ2-2 many 15 TRBV10-3 . CAIRGTQMNTGELFF TGTGCCATCAGGGGGACACAAATGAACACCGGGGAGCTGTTTTTT
TRBJ1-5 many 14 TRBV3-1 . CASSQAGPGQPQHF TGTGCCAGCAGCCAAGCGGGGCCAGGGCAGCCCCAGCATTTT
TRBJ1-5 few 13 TRBV20-1 TRBD1 CSAKGQADQPQHF TGCAGTGCTAAGGGACAGGCCGACCAGCCCCAGCATTTT
TRBJ1-2 few 13 TRBV7-2 . CASSLGAGYGYTF TGTGCCAGCAGCTTAGGTGCGGGGTATGGCTACACCTTC
TRBJ1-6 few 14 TRBV7-2 TRBD1 CASALQGLNSPLHF TGTGCCAGCGCCTTACAGGGGTTGAATTCACCCCTCCACTTT
TRBJ2-3 many 15 TRBV10-2 TRBD1 CASSRRDRGPDTQYF TGCGCCAGCAGCCGCCGGGACAGGGGGCCAGATACGCAGTATTTT
TRBJ2-4 . 14 TRBV20-1 TRBD2 CSARDPPPGGIQYF TGCAGTGCTAGAGATCCCCCCCCGGGGGGGATCCAGTACTTC
TRBJ2-5 many 14 TRBV18 TRBD1 CASSPDRVRETQYF TGTGCCAGCTCACCTGACAGGGTACGGGAGACCCAGTACTTC
TRBJ2-7 few 14 TRBV28 . CASSTGTSIYEQYF TGTGCCAGCAGTACAGGGACCTCTATATACGAGCAGTACTTC
TRBJ1-2 . 17 TRBV7-9 . CASVLALAVAIPAGYTF TGTGCCAGCGTCTTAGCGTTGGCAGTCGCAATACCGGCTGGCTACACCTTC
TRBJ2-7 . 14 TRBV29-1 TRBD1 CSGQGDGSSYEQYF TGCAGCGGGCAGGGGGATGGTTCGTCCTACGAGCAGTACTTC
TRBJ2-3 few 15 TRBV2 TRBD2 CASRRPGLDTDTQYF TGTGCCAGCAGAAGACCGGGACTAGACACAGATACGCAGTATTTT
TRBJ1-5 few 14 TRBV2 TRBD1 CASSTGRSNQPQHF TGTGCCAGCTCGACAGGGAGGAGCAATCAGCCCCAGCATTTT
TRBJ2-1 few 18 TRBV12-3/TRBV12-4 TRBD2 CASSLYVKTSGVGNEQFF TGTGCCAGCAGTTTATATGTAAAGACTAGCGGGGTAGGTAATGAGCAGTTCTTC
TRBJ2-1 . 17 TRBV28 . CASSDTGPAKGFGEQFF TGTGCCAGCAGTGACACGGGGCCCGCGAAAGGGTTTGGTGAGCAGTTCTTC
TRBJ1-2 . 17 TRBV20-1 . CSAYLRDPLSSRYGYTF TGCAGTGCCTATCTCCGGGACCCCTTATCGTCCCGCTATGGCTACACCTTC
TRBJ2-5 many 16 TRBV28 TRBD1 CASSWGDRRYQETQYF TGTGCCAGCAGTTGGGGGGACAGGAGGTACCAAGAGACCCAGTACTTC
TRBJ2-5 few 14 TRBV3-1 . CASSPLRRGETQYF TGTGCCAGCAGCCCCCTGAGGAGGGGAGAGACCCAGTACTTC
TRBJ1-3 . 15 TRBV15 . CATSRDTGGRNTIYF TGTGCCACCAGCAGAGATACGGGGGGCAGAAACACCATATATTTT